This T cell receptor beta chain was sequenced during a study of T-cell memory formation after mild COVID-19. In the study overall: TCR clusters largely stayed donor specific.

V lost 4 bases, J lost 4 bases, and 11 bases lay in between. The CDR3 has 12 amino acids. CDR1 and CDR2 (germline): SQVTM, ANQGSEA. This clonotype was recorded many times. TCRdb reprocessed the 5' RACE reads via MiXCR and lists one record per CDR3 protein. The table records about 390,000 distinct CDR3 sequences, about 16% of them present only once. V and J are TRBV29-1 and TRBJ2-7, with D possibly matching TRBD1 (5 bases). Specimen: PBMCs or a T cell subset sorted from them (not recorded which). This TCR derives from a man aged 18 to 30 who had mild COVID-19 (a few samples of this study predate the infection). Cell type and time point are not known. In DNA form, the CDR3 reads TGCAGCGTTGTCAACAGGCAGTACGAGCAGTACTTC. This codes for CSVVNRQYEQYF.